This passage covers 26 T cell receptor beta chains from one sample sequenced in a study of patients and donors after allogeneic stem cell transplantation. In TCRdb, the RT-PCR reads were re-called with MiXCR into one record per CDR3 protein. The profile shows about 210,000 distinct CDR3 sequences, 38% of them singletons. The specimen sequenced was blood, either unsorted or a sorted T cell fraction (not recorded which). Receptors were obtained from a human donor who was either an allogeneic HSCT recipient or a stem cell or donor lymphocyte infusion donor (not recorded which). It is not recorded whose cells these are; they may come from a transplant donor.

V is TRBV4-1 and J is TRBJ2-1; 7 bases line up with TRBD1. CDR1 is MGHRA, CDR2 YSYEKL, per germline. The CDR3 consists of 13 residues. The V and J ends lost 0 bases and 10 bases, in that order; junction bases with no gene match: 3. The chain's CDR3 is CASSQETRGEQFF. The DNA for the CDR3 is TGCGCCAGCAGCCAAGAAACCAGGGGGGAGCAGTTCTTC.

The rearrangement uses TRBV5-1 and TRBJ2-7; D is perhaps TRBD2 (5 bases). Trimming left V 0 bases short and J 5 bases short, with 15 bases between. Germline lookup yields CDR1 SGHRS and CDR2 YFSETQ. This CDR3 contains 15 residues. CDR3 DNA sequence: TGCGCCAGCAGCTTGGAGTCCGGAAGAGGGAACGAGCAGTACTTC. Its protein is CASSLESGRGNEQYF.

The chain is built from TRBV5-1 and TRBJ2-3; 9 nucleotides agree with TRBD1. Germline CDR1 SGHRS, CDR2 YFSETQ. The CDR3 length is 17 residues. The J segment lost 0 bases and the V segment lost 5 bases, leaving 10 bases of the junction unmatched. The CDR3 reads CASSLEQGATSTDTQYF. As DNA, the CDR3 is TGCGCCAGCAGTCTCGAACAGGGGGCTACTAGCACAGATACGCAGTATTTT.

The chain couples TRBV4-1 to TRBJ2-3; D uncertain. Trimming pared 4 bases from V and 2 bases from J, leaving 10 bases between. Per the germline V gene, CDR1 is MGHRA and CDR2 is YSYEKL. The CDR3 totals 14 residues. Here the CDR3 DNA reads TGCGCCAGCAGCCGAACGGATCCCACAGATACGCAGTATTTT. Residues: CASSRTDPTDTQYF.

The V and J genes are TRBV18 and TRBJ1-6; D is unclear. Germline V gene lookup returns CDR1 KGHSH and CDR2 LQKENI. This CDR3 has 14 amino acids. V lost 3 bases to trimming and J lost 7 bases, with 10 bases between them. The CDR3 here is CASSPQVTNSPLHF. The DNA for the CDR3 is TGTGCCAGCTCACCCCAGGTTACCAATTCACCCCTCCACTTT.

The chain carries TRBV28 and TRBJ1-5; 7 bases align to TRBD1. CDR1 and CDR2 from the germline V gene are MDHEN and SYDVKM. V gave up 8 bases and J gave up 1 base; unmatched junction bases: 8. The CDR3 spans 15 residues. The CDR3, as DNA: TGTGCCAGCTACCCCGGGACAGTAAGCAATCAGCCCCAGCATTTT. It translates to CASYPGTVSNQPQHF.

This clonotype has just a few counts. V gene TRBV12-3 or TRBV12-4 combines with J gene TRBJ2-7, with D perhaps TRBD1 (6 bases). The V and J ends lost 5 bases and 6 bases respectively, with 17 bases between them. The CDR3 loop spans 14 amino acids. The CDR3 sequence is CASSPQGGLTEQYF. CDR3 DNA sequence: TGTGCCAGCAGTCCACAGGGTGGCCTGACCGAGCAGTACTTC.

The chain links TRBV7-9 to TRBJ1-5; D gene uncertain. The CDR3 covers 12 residues. The germline CDR1 and CDR2 sequences are SEHNR and FQNEAQ (reference sequence). Trimming cost V 3 bases and J 8 bases, with 8 bases left between them. CDR3 in DNA: TGTGCCAGCAGCTTTGACGGCAAGCCCCAGCATTTT. Translated: CASSFDGKPQHF.

This chain connects TRBV11-2 to TRBJ1-4; D perhaps matches TRBD1 (5 bases). Deletions cut 5 bases from V and 8 bases from J, with 15 bases between. The V gene's germline CDR1 is SGHAT and CDR2 FQNNGV. This CDR3 comprises 14 residues. Here the CDR3 reads CASSAGGNREKLFF. The CDR3 bases are TGTGCCAGCAGCGCCGGGGGAAATCGGGAAAAACTGTTTTTT. Variable domain in full (rest from reference TRBV11-2 and TRBJ1-4): EAGVAQSPRYKIIEKRQSVAFWCNPISGHATLYWYQQILGQGPKLLIQFQNNGVVDDSQLPKDRFSAERLKGVDSTLKIQPAKLEDSAVYLCASSAGGNREKLFFGSGTQLSVL.

About this clonotype: A much larger clone lies one base from this, so it may be a read error. The chain combines TRBV6-2 or TRBV6-3 with TRBJ2-5; D gene uncertain. This CDR3 has 11 amino acids. V was cut by 1 base and J by 5 bases, with 2 bases left in between. Germline V gene data show CDR1 as MNHEY and CDR2 as SVGEGT. This CDR3 reads CASSYWETQYF. CDR3 coding DNA: TGTGCCAGCAGTTACTGGGAGACCCAGTACTTC.

This clonotype was observed a single time. The chain uses TRBV20-1 and TRBJ2-3; 8 positions match TRBD2. With V trimmed by 4 bases and J by 1 base, 7 bases remained unmatched. This CDR3 contains 15 residues. Germline V gene sequence: CDR1 DFQATT, CDR2 SNEGSKA (reference sequence). In nucleotides, the CDR3 is TGCAGTGCTATTAGCCCCGGGGGGGGCACAGATACGCAGTATTTT. Translated: CSAISPGGGTDTQYF.

The sample holds a few counts of this clonotype. This chain links TRBV7-2 with TRBJ1-6, with D hard to call. This CDR3 region has 17 residues. From germline, CDR1 is SGHTA and CDR2 FQGNSA. Trimming left V 5 bases short and J 0 bases short, with 14 bases between. The CDR3 protein is CASSPERRSSYNSPLHF. The CDR3 DNA sequence: TGTGCCAGCAGCCCTGAGAGAAGGAGCTCCTATAATTCACCCCTCCACTTT. Combining the CDR3 with reference TRBV7-2 and TRBJ1-6 gives the whole variable domain GAGVSQSPSNKVTEKGKDVELRCDPISGHTALYWYRQSLGQGLEFLIYFQGNSAPDKSGLPSDRFSAERTGGSVSTLTIQRTQQEDSAVYLCASSPERRSSYNSPLHFGNGTRLTVT.

Only a few counts were recorded for this clonotype. The CDR3 DNA follows: TGTGCCACCAGCAGAGATCAGCTGGGGCCTACAGATACGCAGTATTTT. This sequence encodes CATSRDQLGPTDTQYF. The chain employs TRBV15 and TRBJ2-3; a weak D match, TRBD1 (5 bases). Trimming stripped 0 bases from V and 3 bases from J, with 13 bases between. CDR1 and CDR2 (germline): LNHNV, YYDKDF (reference sequence). This CDR3 region has 16 residues.

The V and J genes are TRBV5-1 and TRBJ2-1; D is possibly TRBD2 (6 bases). Germline V gene sequence: CDR1 SGHRS, CDR2 YFSETQ. V lost 4 bases to trimming and J lost 4 bases, with 15 bases between them. There are 15 residues in the CDR3. The DNA for the CDR3 is TGCGCCAGCAGCCAGGGTGCGGGGCCGTACAATGAGCAGTTCTTC. This codes for CASSQGAGPYNEQFF. The whole variable domain, remainder taken from reference TRBV5-1 and TRBJ2-1, is KAGVTQTPRYLIKTRGQQVTLSCSPISGHRSVSWYQQTPGQGLQFLFEYFSETQRNKGNFPGRFSGRQFSNSRSEMNVSTLELGDSALYLCASSQGAGPYNEQFFGPGTRLTVL.

The chain couples TRBV20-1 to TRBJ1-1; no reliable D call. Germline V gene lookup returns CDR1 DFQATT and CDR2 SNEGSKA (reference sequence). The CDR3 has 13 residues. Deletions cut 5 bases from V and 1 base from J, with 11 bases between. The CDR3 DNA sequence: TGCAGTGCTCAAGTAGGGCGGAACACTGAAGCTTTCTTT. Translated, it gives CSAQVGRNTEAFF.

The chain joins TRBV29-1 to TRBJ2-1; 7 nucleotides agree with TRBD2. The CDR3 extends over 14 amino acids. The J segment lost 0 bases and the V segment lost 4 bases, leaving 3 bases of the junction unmatched. The germline V gene encodes CDR1 SQVTM and CDR2 ANQGSEA. The CDR3 DNA reads TGCAGCGTTGCCGGGACTACCTCCTACAATGAGCAGTTCTTC. Translating gives CSVAGTTSYNEQFF.

The chain is built from TRBV9 and TRBJ2-5; D possibly corresponds to TRBD2 (6 bases). The CDR3 is made up of 15 amino acids. V lost 0 bases and J 4 bases, leaving 13 bases between the germline ends. Germline CDR1 reads SGDLS; CDR2 reads YYNGEE. The CDR3 protein is CASSVAEGRRETQYF. CDR3 DNA: TGTGCCAGCAGCGTAGCGGAGGGGCGGCGAGAGACCCAGTACTTC.

This clonotype has more than one count but fewer than ten. The V and J genes are TRBV20-1 and TRBJ1-5; the D gene is possibly TRBD1 (5 bases). Germline V gene sequence: CDR1 DFQATT, CDR2 SNEGSKA (reference sequence). Trimming stripped 1 base from V and 3 bases from J, with 10 bases between. This CDR3 has 14 residues. The CDR3 spells CSARVTGPNQPQHF. In DNA, the CDR3 is TGCAGTGCTAGAGTTACGGGGCCCAATCAGCCCCAGCATTTT.

V and J are TRBV6-1 and TRBJ1-3; D remains unclear. In germline, CDR1 is MNHNS, CDR2 SASEGT. V lost 2 bases and J lost 0, with 5 bases in between. There are 14 residues in the CDR3. This CDR3 is CASSEPASGNTIYF. As DNA, the CDR3 is TGTGCCAGCAGTGAACCGGCCTCTGGAAACACCATATATTTT.

The sample holds many counts of this clonotype. A junction boundary mismatches the germline segment, possibly from a read error. The chain is built from TRBV5-1 and TRBJ1-1; tentatively, D is TRBD1 (6 bases). CDR1 is SGHRS and CDR2 is YFSETQ in the germline V gene. The CDR3 extends over 13 amino acids. CDR3 amino acids: CASSLEGGTEAFF. CDR3 coding DNA: TGTGCCAGCAGCTTGGAAGGGGGTACTGAAGCTTTCTTT. The complete variable domain, with remaining parts taken from reference TRBV5-1 and TRBJ1-1, reads KAGVTQTPRYLIKTRGQQVTLSCSPISGHRSVSWYQQTPGQGLQFLFEYFSETQRNKGNFPGRFSGRQFSNSRSEMNVSTLELGDSALYLCASSLEGGTEAFFGQGTRLTVV.

This clonotype appeared a few times. The chain has TRBV6-1 and TRBJ1-5, with D uncertain. Germline CDR1 and CDR2: MNHNS and SASEGT. This CDR3 has 13 residues. V lost 10 bases and J 3 bases, leaving 13 bases between the germline ends. The CDR3 nucleotides read TGTGCCACCACCTCACTGATCAATCAGCCCCAGCATTTT. This sequence encodes CATTSLINQPQHF.

The genes are TRBV4-1 and TRBJ2-7; D is ambiguous. V lost 0 bases and J lost 2, with 11 bases in between. The CDR3 runs 15 residues. The germline CDR1 and CDR2 sequences are MGHRA and YSYEKL. The CDR3 DNA follows: TGCGCCAGCAGCCAAGATCGAGGATTCACCTACGAGCAGTACTTC. Residues: CASSQDRGFTYEQYF.

The chain uses TRBV10-3 and TRBJ2-3; D may be TRBD1 (5 bases). CDR1 is ENHRY, CDR2 SYGVKD, per germline. V dropped 6 bases and J dropped 2 bases, with 9 bases sitting between them. The CDR3 is made up of 13 amino acids. DNA for the CDR3: TGTGCCATCAGCCGACAGCACACAGATACGCAGTATTTT. Encoded protein: CAISRQHTDTQYF.

The chain employs TRBV6-5 and TRBJ1-3, with D possibly being TRBD1 (5 bases). Germline V gene lookup returns CDR1 MNHEY and CDR2 SVGAGI. Trimming took off 2 bases at V and 0 bases at J, with 11 bases between the two ends. This CDR3 comprises 16 residues. CDR3: CASSYGGRSSGNTIYF. CDR3 coding DNA: TGTGCCAGCAGTTACGGGGGACGGAGCTCTGGAAACACCATATATTTT.

The rearrangement uses TRBV7-6 and TRBJ2-5; D ambiguous. CDR1 and CDR2 from the germline V gene are SGHVS and FNYEAQ. This CDR3 has 12 residues. Trimming cost V 5 bases and J 2 bases, with 6 bases left between them. CDR3 protein: CASSIVQETQYF. The CDR3 DNA follows: TGTGCCAGCAGCATAGTTCAAGAGACCCAGTACTTC.

This clonotype was seen more than once but under ten times. V and J are TRBV28 and TRBJ2-2; no reliable D call. The CDR3 has 16 amino acids. V lost 5 bases and J lost 1, with 14 bases in between. Germline values: CDR1 MDHEN, CDR2 SYDVKM. The CDR3 region has the DNA TGTGCCAGCAGTATTTACCTCGGACGGAACACCGGGGAGCTGTTTTTT. Translated, it gives CASSIYLGRNTGELFF.